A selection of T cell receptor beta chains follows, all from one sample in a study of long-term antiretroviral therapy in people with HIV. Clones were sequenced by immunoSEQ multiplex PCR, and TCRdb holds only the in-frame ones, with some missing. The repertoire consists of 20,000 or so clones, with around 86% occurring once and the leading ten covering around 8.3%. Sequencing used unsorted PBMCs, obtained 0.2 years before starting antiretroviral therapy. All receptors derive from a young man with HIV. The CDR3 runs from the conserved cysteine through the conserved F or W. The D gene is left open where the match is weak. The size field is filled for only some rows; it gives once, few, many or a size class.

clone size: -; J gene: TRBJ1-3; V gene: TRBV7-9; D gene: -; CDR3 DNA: TGTGCCAGCAGCTTGGTAGTTCGGTGGGGAAACACCATATATTTT; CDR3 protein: CASSLVVRWGNTIYF
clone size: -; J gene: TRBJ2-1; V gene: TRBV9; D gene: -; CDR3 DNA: TGTGCCAGCAGCTTCGGGTTTGATGAGCAGTTCTTC; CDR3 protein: CASSFGFDEQFF
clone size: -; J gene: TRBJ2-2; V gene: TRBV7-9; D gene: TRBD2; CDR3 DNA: TGTGCCAGCAGCTCTCGTTTACTAGCGGGAGGGGTGACCGGGGAGCTGTTTTTT; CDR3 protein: CASSSRLLAGGVTGELFF
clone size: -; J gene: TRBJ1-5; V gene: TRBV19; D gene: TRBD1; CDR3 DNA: TGTGCCAGGGGGACAGGGGTTGGTAATCAGCCCCAGCATTTT; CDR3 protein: CARGTGVGNQPQHF
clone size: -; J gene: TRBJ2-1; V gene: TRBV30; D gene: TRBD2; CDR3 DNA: TGTGCCTGGAGTGTGAACGGGAGGGGTTACAATGAGCAGTTCTTC; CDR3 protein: CAWSVNGRGYNEQFF
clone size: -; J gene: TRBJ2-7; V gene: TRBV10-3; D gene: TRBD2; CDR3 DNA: TGTGCCATCAGTGAGCCGCGACTAGCGAGCTCCTACGAGCAGTACTTC; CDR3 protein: CAISEPRLASSYEQYF
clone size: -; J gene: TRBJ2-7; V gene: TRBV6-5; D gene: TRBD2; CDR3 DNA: TGTGCCAGCAGTTTCTCGGGGGGGCAGTACTTC; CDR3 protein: CASSFSGGQYF
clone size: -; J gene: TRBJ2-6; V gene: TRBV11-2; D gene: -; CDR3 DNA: TGTGCCAGCAGCTTAGAGGGGGCCAACGTCCTGACTTTC; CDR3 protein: CASSLEGANVLTF
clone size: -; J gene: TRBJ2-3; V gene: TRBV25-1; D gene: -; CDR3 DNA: TGTGCCAGCAGTGATGGTATACTACATAGCACAGATACGCAGTATTTT; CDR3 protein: CASSDGILHSTDTQYF
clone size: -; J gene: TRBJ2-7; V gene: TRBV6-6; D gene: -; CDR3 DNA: TGTGCCAGCAGCAAAAGGGTAGAAGAGCAGTACTTC; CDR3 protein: CASSKRVEEQYF
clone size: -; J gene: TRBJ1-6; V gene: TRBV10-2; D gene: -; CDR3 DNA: TGCGCCAGCAGTGAGCCCAGGGCGGATTCACCCCTCCACTTT; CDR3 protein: CASSEPRADSPLHF
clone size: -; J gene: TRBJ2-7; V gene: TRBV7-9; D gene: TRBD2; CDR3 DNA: TGTGCCAGCAGCCCGCTAGCGGGGGAATCCCACGAGCAGTACTTC; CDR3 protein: CASSPLAGESHEQYF
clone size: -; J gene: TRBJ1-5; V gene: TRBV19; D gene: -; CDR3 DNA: TGTGCCAGTAGTATAATTAGGGACCAGCCCCAGCATTTT; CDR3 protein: CASSIIRDQPQHF
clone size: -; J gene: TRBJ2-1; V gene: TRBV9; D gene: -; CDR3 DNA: TGTGCCAGCAGCGATGGGGTCTTAGGTTACTACAATGAGCAGTTCTTC; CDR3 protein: CASSDGVLGYYNEQFF
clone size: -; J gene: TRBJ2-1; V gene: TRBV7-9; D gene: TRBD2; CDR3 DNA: TGTGCCAGCAGCTTAGAAGGAGGCGGGAGGGTGAATGAGCAGTTCTTC; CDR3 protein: CASSLEGGGRVNEQFF
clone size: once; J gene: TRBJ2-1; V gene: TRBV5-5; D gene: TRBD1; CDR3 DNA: TGTGCCAGCAGCTTGGAGGGACAGGGCCATGAGCAGTTCTTC; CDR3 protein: CASSLEGQGHEQFF
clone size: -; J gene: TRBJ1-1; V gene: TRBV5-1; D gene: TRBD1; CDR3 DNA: TGCGCCAGCAGCTTGGGCCAGGGGGACATGAACACTGAAGCTTTCTTT; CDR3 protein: CASSLGQGDMNTEAFF
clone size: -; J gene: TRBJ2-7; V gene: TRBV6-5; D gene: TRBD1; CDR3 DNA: TGTGCCAGCAGTTTCAGGAGACAGGGGGCCCACGAGCAGTACTTC; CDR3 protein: CASSFRRQGAHEQYF
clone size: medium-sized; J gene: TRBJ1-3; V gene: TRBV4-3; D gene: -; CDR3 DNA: TGCGCCAGCAGCCAAGGGGGGGCTGGAAACACCATATATTTT; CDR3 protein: CASSQGGAGNTIYF
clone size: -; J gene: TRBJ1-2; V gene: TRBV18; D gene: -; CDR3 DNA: TGTGCCAGCTCAGACGGCAACTATGGCTACACCTTC; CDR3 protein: CASSDGNYGYTF
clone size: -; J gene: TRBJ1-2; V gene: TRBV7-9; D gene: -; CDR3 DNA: TGTGCCAGCAGCTTAGCGCAAGGGTGGGGCTACACCTTC; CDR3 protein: CASSLAQGWGYTF
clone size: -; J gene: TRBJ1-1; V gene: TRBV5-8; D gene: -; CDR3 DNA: TGTGCCAGCAGCTCGGACCGAGCCACTGAAGCTTTCTTT; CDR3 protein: CASSSDRATEAFF
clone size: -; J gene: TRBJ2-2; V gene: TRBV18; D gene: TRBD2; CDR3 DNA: TGTGCCAGCTCTGGACTAGCGGGAGACACCGGGGAGCTGTTTTTT; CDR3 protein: CASSGLAGDTGELFF
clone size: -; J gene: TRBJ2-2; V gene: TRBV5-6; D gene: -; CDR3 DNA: TGTGCCAGCAGCTTGAGCCTCGGGCCGTGGTCCGGGGAGCTGTTTTTT; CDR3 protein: CASSLSLGPWSGELFF
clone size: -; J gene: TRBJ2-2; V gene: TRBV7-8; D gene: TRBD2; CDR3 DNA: TGTGCCAGCAGCTTAGCCGGGAGGTCGAACACCGGGGAGCTGTTTTTT; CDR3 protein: CASSLAGRSNTGELFF
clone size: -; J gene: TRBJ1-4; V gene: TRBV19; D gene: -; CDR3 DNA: TGTGCCAGTAGGAAACTTGAAAAACTGTTTTTT; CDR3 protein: CASRKLEKLFF
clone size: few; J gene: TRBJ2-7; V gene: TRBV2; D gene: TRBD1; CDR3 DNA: TGTGCCAGCAGTGATACAGGGGCCCCCTACGAGCAGTACTTC; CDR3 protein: CASSDTGAPYEQYF
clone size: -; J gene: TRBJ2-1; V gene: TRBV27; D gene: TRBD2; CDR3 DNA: TGTGCCAGCAGGGCGCTCCCCGGGACTAGCTCTTACAATGAGCAGTTCTTC; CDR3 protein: CASRALPGTSSYNEQFF
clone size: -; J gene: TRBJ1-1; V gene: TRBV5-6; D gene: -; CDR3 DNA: TGTGCCAGCAGCCGGTTGACAGATGAAGCTTTCTTT; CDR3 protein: CASSRLTDEAFF
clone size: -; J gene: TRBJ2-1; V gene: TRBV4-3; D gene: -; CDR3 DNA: TGCGCCAGCAGCCGCCCAGGGTGGGGGGTAAATGAGCAGTTCTTC; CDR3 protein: CASSRPGWGVNEQFF
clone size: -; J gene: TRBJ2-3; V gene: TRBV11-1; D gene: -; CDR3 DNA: TGTGCCAGCACGGGGGGCCGGTCCGGCACAGATACGCAGTATTTT; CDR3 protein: CASTGGRSGTDTQYF
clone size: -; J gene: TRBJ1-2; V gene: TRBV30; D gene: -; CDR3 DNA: TGTGCCTGGAGCCGGGGACCGATCTATGGCTACACCTTC; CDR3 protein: CAWSRGPIYGYTF
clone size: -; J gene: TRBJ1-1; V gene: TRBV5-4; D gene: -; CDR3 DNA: TGTGCCAGCAGCTGGGGGCAGGGGGAAGCTTTCTTT; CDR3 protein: CASSWGQGEAFF
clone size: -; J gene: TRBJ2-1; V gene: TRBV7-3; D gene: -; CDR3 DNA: TGTGCCAGCATCCCCCAGGGGAAAACCTACAATGAGCAGTTCTTC; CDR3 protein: CASIPQGKTYNEQFF
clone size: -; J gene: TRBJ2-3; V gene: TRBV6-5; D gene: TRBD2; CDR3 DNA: TGTGCCAGCAGTTACTCAGCGGGAGTAAGCACAGATACGCAGTATTTT; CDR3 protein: CASSYSAGVSTDTQYF
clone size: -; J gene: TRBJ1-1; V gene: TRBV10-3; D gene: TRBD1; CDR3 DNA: TGTGCCATCAGTGAGGGACAGGGGGCCCTGGACGTGAACACTGAAGCTTTCTTT; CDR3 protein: CAISEGQGALDVNTEAFF
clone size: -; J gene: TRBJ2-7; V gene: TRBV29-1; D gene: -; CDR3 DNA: TGCAGCGTTGAAGGAGGGTCCTTAAACCCCTACGAGCAGTACTTC; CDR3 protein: CSVEGGSLNPYEQYF
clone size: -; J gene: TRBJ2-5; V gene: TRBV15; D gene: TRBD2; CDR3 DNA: TGTGCCACCAGCGGGCCCCTTAGCGGGAGACAAGAGACCCAGTACTTC; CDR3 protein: CATSGPLSGRQETQYF
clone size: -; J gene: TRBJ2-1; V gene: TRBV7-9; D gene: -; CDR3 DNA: TGTGCCAGCAGCTTAGTAGGTAATTACAATGAGCAGTTCTTC; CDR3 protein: CASSLVGNYNEQFF
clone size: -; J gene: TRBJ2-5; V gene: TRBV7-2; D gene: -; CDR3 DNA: TGTGCCAGCAGCTCTCAGGGTGTGGAGACCCAGTACTTC; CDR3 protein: CASSSQGVETQYF
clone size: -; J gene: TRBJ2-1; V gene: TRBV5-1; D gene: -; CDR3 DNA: TGCGCCAGCAGCTCCTCGTGGCAATCCTCCGGCAATGAGCAGTTCTTC; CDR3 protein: CASSSSWQSSGNEQFF
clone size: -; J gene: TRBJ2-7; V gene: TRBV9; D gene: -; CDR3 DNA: TGTGCCAGCAGCGTAGGGGAAGGCTACGAGCAGTACTTC; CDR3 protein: CASSVGEGYEQYF
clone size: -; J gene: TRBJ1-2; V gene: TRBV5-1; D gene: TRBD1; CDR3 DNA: TGCGCCAGCAGTTCAGGACAGGCAGTTGGCTACACCTTC; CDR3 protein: CASSSGQAVGYTF
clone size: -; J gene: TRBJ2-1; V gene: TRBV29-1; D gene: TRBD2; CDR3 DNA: TGCAGCGTAGCGGGAGGGGATTACAATGAGCAGTTCTTC; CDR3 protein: CSVAGGDYNEQFF
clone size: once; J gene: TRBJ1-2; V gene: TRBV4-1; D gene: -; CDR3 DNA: TGCGCCAGCAGCCAAGAACCCCTCCCGGGTGGCTACACCTTC; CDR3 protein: CASSQEPLPGGYTF
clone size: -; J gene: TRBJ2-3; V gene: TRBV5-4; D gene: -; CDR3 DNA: TGTGCCAGCAGCTTAGGAATCACAGATACGCAGTATTTT; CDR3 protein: CASSLGITDTQYF
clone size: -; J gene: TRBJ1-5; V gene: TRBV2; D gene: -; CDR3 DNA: TGTGCCAGCCGCGCCGAGGGGTATAGCGGTCAGCCCCAGCATTTT; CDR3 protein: CASRAEGYSGQPQHF
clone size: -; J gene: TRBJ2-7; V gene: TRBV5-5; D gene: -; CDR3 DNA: TGTGCCAGCAGCTTGGATGTAGCAGCCTACTACGAGCAGTACTTC; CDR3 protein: CASSLDVAAYYEQYF
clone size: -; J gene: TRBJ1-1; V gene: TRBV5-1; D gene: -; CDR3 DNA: TGCGCCAGCAGCTTGGCTCAGGGCCGGGTGGGTCTGAACACTGAAGCTTTCTTT; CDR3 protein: CASSLAQGRVGLNTEAFF
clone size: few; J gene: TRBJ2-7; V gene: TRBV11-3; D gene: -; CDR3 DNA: TGTGCCACTCCTTTTTGCGAGCAGTACTTC; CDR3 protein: CATPFCEQYF
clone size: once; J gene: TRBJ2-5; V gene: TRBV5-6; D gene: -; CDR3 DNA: TGTGCCAGCAGCTCGGGTGGGACTGAAGAGACCCAGTACTTC; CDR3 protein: CASSSGGTEETQYF
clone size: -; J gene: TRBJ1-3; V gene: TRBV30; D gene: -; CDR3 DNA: TGTGCCTGGAGTGCCACTGGCAGAACTTCTGGAAACACCATATATTTT; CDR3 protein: CAWSATGRTSGNTIYF
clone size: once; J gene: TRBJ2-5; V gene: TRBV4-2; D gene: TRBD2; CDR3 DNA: TGTGCCAGCAGCCCCTCCGGTTCGGGAGGGGAGACCCAGTACTTC; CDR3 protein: CASSPSGSGGETQYF